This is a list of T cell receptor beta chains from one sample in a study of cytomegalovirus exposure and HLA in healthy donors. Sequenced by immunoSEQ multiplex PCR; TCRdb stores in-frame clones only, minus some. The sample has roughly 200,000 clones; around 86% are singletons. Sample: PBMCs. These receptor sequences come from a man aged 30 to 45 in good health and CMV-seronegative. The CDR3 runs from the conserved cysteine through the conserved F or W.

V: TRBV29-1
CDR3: CSSAESTDTQYF

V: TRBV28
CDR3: CASIPRRGPNYGYTF

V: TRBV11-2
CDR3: CASSSRTAPYGYTF

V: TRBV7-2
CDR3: CASSSRLNSYEQYF

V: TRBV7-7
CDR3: CASSLRGAVTGELFF

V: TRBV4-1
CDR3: CASSPGGGTYGYTF

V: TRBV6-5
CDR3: CASSYRGGQGNTEAFF

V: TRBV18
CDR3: CASSPGLKMGAFF

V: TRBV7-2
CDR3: CASSSKARGLGEQYF

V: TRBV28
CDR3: CASSLLPGNQPQHF

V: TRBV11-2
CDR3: CASRRRTGTNEKLFF

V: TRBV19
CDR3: CASSIVQGTGANVLTF

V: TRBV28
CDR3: CASSLFSGTAVTYEQYF

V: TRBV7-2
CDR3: CASSPTSETQYF

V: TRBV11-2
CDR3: CASSLAGGQGTQKTQYF

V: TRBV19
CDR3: CASSIQGASRGNQPQHF

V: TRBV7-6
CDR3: CASSLLRGPKQYF

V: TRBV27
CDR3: CASSTGTGFRAFF

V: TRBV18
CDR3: CASSGQGSEQYF

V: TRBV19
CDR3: CATESQVLNQPQHF

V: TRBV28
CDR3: CASSRTGVANTEAFF

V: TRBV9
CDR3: CASSKALAGGPAYNEQFF

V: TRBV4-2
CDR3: CASSQELRTANEKLFF

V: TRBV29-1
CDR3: CSAGGRSSYEQYF

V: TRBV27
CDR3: CASTRDRGVMDTEAFF

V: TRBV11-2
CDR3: CASSFSDRGNTEAFF

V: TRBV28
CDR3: CASSHLAGTGLHEQYF

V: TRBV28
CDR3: CASSPTGGAQPQHF

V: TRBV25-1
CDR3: CASSDPDRMAYEKLFF

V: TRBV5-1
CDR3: CASSFESVHNEKLFF

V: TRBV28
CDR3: CASSLTEDEQYF

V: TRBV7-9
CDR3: CASSPTPGQGAKYEQYF

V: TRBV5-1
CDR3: CASSLGGQRGGRNEQYF

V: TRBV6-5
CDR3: CASRKGSGGNQPQHF

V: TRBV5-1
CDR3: CASSLVTGSGHEQYF

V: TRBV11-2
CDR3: CASSPPWPKTLFNYGYTF

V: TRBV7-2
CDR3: CASSLPPLDEQYF

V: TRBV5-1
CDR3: CASSLQGGSYNSPLHF

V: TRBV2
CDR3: CASRVTSEQETQYF

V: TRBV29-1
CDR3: CSVGKGLYYEQYF

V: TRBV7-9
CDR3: CASSLTSGGQETQYF

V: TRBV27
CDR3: CASSVTQGRNQPQHF

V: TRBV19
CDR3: CAGDVRGQNTMNTEAFF

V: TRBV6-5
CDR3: CASSRSFAVDEQFF

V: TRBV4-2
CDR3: CASSRTLNTEAFF

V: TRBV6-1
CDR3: CASTETPNGELFF

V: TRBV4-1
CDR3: CASNSGDTQYF

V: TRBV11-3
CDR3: CASSPGGGMYNEQFF

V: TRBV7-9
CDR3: CASSFFRGPTGELFF

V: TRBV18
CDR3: CASSPLSEAYEQYF

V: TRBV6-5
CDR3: CASSTSGRARETQYF

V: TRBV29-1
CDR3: CSVMTGEETQYF

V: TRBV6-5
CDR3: CASSYSSQGGYNEQFF

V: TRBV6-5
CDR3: CASSIRGVPYEQYF

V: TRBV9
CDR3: CASSVALTGGHGGTDTQYF

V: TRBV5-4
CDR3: CASSLGDRGNYGYTF

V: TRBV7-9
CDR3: CASSLRAGAYGYTF

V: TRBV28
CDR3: CASSTGGESNYGYTF

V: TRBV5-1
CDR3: CASNPGRTEGANVLTF